Listed below are T cell receptor beta chains from one sample, sequenced in a study of PD-L1 blockade in urothelial cancer. Profiling relied on immunoSEQ multiplex PCR, and the TCRdb table lists in-frame clones only, not all of them. The data show around 42,000 clones, about four fifths seen once. The sample was PBMCs, taken around atezolizumab (anti-PD-L1) treatment. The source of these receptors is a man aged 65 to 85 with urothelial cancer. CDR3s include the opening cysteine and the closing phenylalanine or tryptophan. The D gene is left open where the match is weak. A row's size may be missing; if present it is once, few, many or a size class.

clone_size j_call d_call v_call cdr3_nt cdr3_aa
- TRBJ1-1 TRBD1 TRBV15 TGTGCCACCCTTTTTCTGGCCAGGGGGCACACTGAAGCTTTCTTT CATLFLARGHTEAFF
- TRBJ2-7 - TRBV7-9 TGTGCCAGCAGCTCCGCGTTCGAGCAGTACTTC CASSSAFEQYF
- TRBJ1-2 - TRBV19 TGTGCCAGTAGTATCTCGACTTCTCGAGGCTACACCTTC CASSISTSRGYTF
- TRBJ2-1 TRBD1 TRBV28 TGTGCCAGCAGCTCGACAGGGGATGAGCAGTTCTTC CASSSTGDEQFF
- TRBJ1-1 - TRBV7-9 TGTGCCAGCAGCTTAGGTTCCGTGAACACTGAAGCTTTCTTT CASSLGSVNTEAFF
- TRBJ1-5 - TRBV27 TGTGCCAGCAGTTTATCCTATAGCAATCAGCCCCAGCATTTT CASSLSYSNQPQHF
- TRBJ2-7 TRBD2 TRBV5-6 TGTGCCAGCAGCTCGGGACTAGCGACCTACGAGCAGTACTTC CASSSGLATYEQYF
- TRBJ2-3 - TRBV11-2 TGTGCCAGCAGCATTGCCCTCGGGGGAGCTAGCACAGATACGCAGTATTTT CASSIALGGASTDTQYF
few TRBJ2-7 - TRBV7-3 TGTGCCAGCAGCTTAGGAGCAGGGCGAGAGCAGTACTTC CASSLGAGREQYF
few TRBJ2-3 - TRBV11-3 TGTGCCAGCAGCCAAACAGGGCCCACAGATACGCAGTATTTT CASSQTGPTDTQYF
- TRBJ1-1 TRBD1 TRBV6-6 TGTGCCGCCCGGACAGGGAACACTGAAGCTTTCTTT CAARTGNTEAFF
- TRBJ1-4 TRBD1 TRBV7-9 TGTGCCAGCAGCCCCTTCGACAGGGGCGGAGAAAAACTGTTTTTT CASSPFDRGGEKLFF
- TRBJ1-2 - TRBV6-5 TGTGCCAGCAGTCCAGGTGACGGCTACACCTTC CASSPGDGYTF
- TRBJ2-7 - TRBV21-1 TGTGCCAGCAGCAAAGTGGCAGGACAGGGAGAATACTTC CASSKVAGQGEYF
- TRBJ1-5 - TRBV28 TGTGCCAGCAGTTTAGGTTCCGGGGGTTATCAGCCCCAGCATTTT CASSLGSGGYQPQHF
- TRBJ2-7 TRBD2 TRBV5-1 TGCGCCAGCACTCTCAGCCTAGCGGGAGAAGGCGAGCAGTACTTC CASTLSLAGEGEQYF
- TRBJ1-2 - TRBV7-2 TGTGCCAGCAGCCCTAATTCAGGGAGGTCTGGCTACACCTTC CASSPNSGRSGYTF
- TRBJ2-7 - TRBV7-2 TGTGCCAGCAGCTTAGTTAAGGGGGATGGCTACGAGCAGTACTTC CASSLVKGDGYEQYF
- TRBJ1-2 TRBD1 TRBV4-1 TGCGCCAGCAGCCCGACAGGGGGATATGGCTACACCTTC CASSPTGGYGYTF
- TRBJ2-2 - TRBV7-2 TGTGCCAGCAGCCCCGGGAGCGGGGAGCTGTTTTTT CASSPGSGELFF
few TRBJ2-3 TRBD1 TRBV27 TGTGCCACCCGATTGACAGGGGGCGTAACAGATACGCAGTATTTT CATRLTGGVTDTQYF
- TRBJ2-7 TRBD1 TRBV5-1 TGCGCCAGCAGCTTGGGGCTCGCCGACAGGGAGTCCTACGAGCAGTACTTC CASSLGLADRESYEQYF
- TRBJ1-2 TRBD1 TRBV6-5 TGTGCCAGCAGGTCCCCGGGACAGGGGGCCCAAGGCTACACCTTC CASRSPGQGAQGYTF
- TRBJ1-1 TRBD1 TRBV4-3 TGCGCCAGCAGCCCCGGGACAGGGAGGACTGAAGCTTTCTTT CASSPGTGRTEAFF
- TRBJ2-1 - TRBV19 TGTGCCAGTAGTGTGTCCTCAGGCATCCTGTACAATGAGCAGTTCTTC CASSVSSGILYNEQFF
- TRBJ2-7 - TRBV27 TGTGCCAGCAGCGCCGCGGGTCTGGGAGACGACGAGCAGTACTTC CASSAAGLGDDEQYF
- TRBJ2-1 - TRBV2 TGTGCCAGCTGTAGAGAGACAAATTCCGATGAGCAGTTCTTC CASCRETNSDEQFF
- TRBJ2-1 TRBD1 TRBV11-3 TGTGCCAGCCGCCGAACAGGGGAACCTTACAATGAGCAGTTCTTC CASRRTGEPYNEQFF
- TRBJ2-5 - TRBV7-3 TGTGCCAGCAGCCGGACTTTTCAAGAGACCCAGTACTTC CASSRTFQETQYF
few TRBJ1-1 - TRBV9 TGTGCCAGCAGCGTAACGGTGAACACTGAAGCTTTCTTT CASSVTVNTEAFF
- TRBJ1-1 TRBD1 TRBV7-8 TGTGCCAGCAGCTTAAGCAGGGGGCGGACTGAAGCTTTCTTT CASSLSRGRTEAFF
- TRBJ1-5 - TRBV19 TGTGCCAGTACCCAGGACAGAAGTTTTAATCAGCCCCAGCATTTT CASTQDRSFNQPQHF
- TRBJ2-1 TRBD2 TRBV5-1 TGCGCCAGCAGCTTCTCGACTAGCGGATCTAATGAGCAGTTCTTC CASSFSTSGSNEQFF
once TRBJ2-1 - TRBV5-5 TGTGCCAGCAGCCCGGGTCCTTACAATGAGCAGTTCTTC CASSPGPYNEQFF
- TRBJ2-5 - TRBV5-1 TGCGCCAGCAGCCTAACCCAGGGGGGCGAGACCCAGTACTTC CASSLTQGGETQYF